Below are 14 T cell receptor beta chains sequenced from a single sample in a study of spatial heterogeneity in lung cancer. Study-level points and caveats: Counts of expanded alpha and beta TCRs within tumors tracked the tumor nonsynonymous mutation count.

TCRdb re-analysed the 5' RACE reads in MiXCR, keeping a single row per CDR3 protein. The table records some 1,600 distinct CDR3 sequences, under 13% of them present only once. No antigens are known for them. The time point denotes: sample taken at primary tumor resection. Source: lung tumor tissue, taken at surgery. The receptors shown here come from a female donor with early-stage non-small cell lung cancer.

Remarks on this clonotype: This beta chain slipped into a library made for alpha chains as a stray read, so its size is not meaningful. The chain links TRBV28 to TRBJ2-7; 7 bases align to TRBD2. Germline CDR1 MDHEN, CDR2 SYDVKM. The CDR3 extends over 15 amino acids. V was clipped by 8 bases and J by 0 bases; unmatched bases: 10. The CDR3 DNA reads TGTGCCAGCCTCCCCGCTAGCGGAAGCTCCTACGAGCAGTACTTC. As protein: CASLPASGSSYEQYF.

By sample fraction, this clonotype is large (0.1 to 1%). This beta chain turned up in a library designed for alpha chains; as an off-target read, its abundance says little. The chain links TRBV29-1 to TRBJ1-5, with D possibly TRBD1 on 5 matching bases. V was clipped by 4 bases and J by 1 base, with 5 bases between them. The CDR3 covers 12 residues. Germline V gene sequence: CDR1 SQVTM, CDR2 ANQGSEA. The CDR3 sequence is CSVGGSNQPQHF. The CDR3 nucleotides read TGCAGCGTTGGGGGGAGCAATCAGCCCCAGCATTTT.

Concerning this clonotype: This beta chain lies outside the target of a library built for alpha chains; its clone size means little. The chain uses TRBV5-6 and TRBJ2-4, with D perhaps matching TRBD1 or TRBD2 (6 bases each). The CDR3 loop spans 17 amino acids. Trimming shortened V by 6 bases and J by 0 bases, and 19 bases separated the two germline ends. Germline-derived CDR1 and CDR2 are SGHDT and YYEEEE. The CDR3 DNA reads as TGTGCCAGCACCGGAGGGGGGTCGGAGCTAGCCAAAAACATTCAGTACTTC. It is translated as CASTGGGSELAKNIQYF.

Concerning this clonotype: The library was prepared for alpha chains; this beta chain is a stray read, so its frequency means little. This sequence joins TRBV7-3 and TRBJ2-1; 11 nucleotides agree with TRBD2. The length of the CDR3 is 16 residues. Losses at the gene ends were 3 bases for V and 3 bases for J; bases not matched to a gene: 4. The germline gives CDR1 SGHTA, CDR2 FQGTGA. CDR3 DNA sequence: TGTGCCAGCAGCTTGGAGGGGACTAGCGGCTACAATGAGCAGTTCTTC. The encoded protein is CASSLEGTSGYNEQFF.

This clonotype turned up a few times. Being off target in a library aimed at alpha chains, this beta chain has a size of little meaning. The chain links TRBV7-3 to TRBJ2-3; possible D gene TRBD1, 5 bases. The V end lost 2 bases, the J end lost 2 bases, and 8 bases lay between the germline ends. The CDR3 is made up of 14 amino acids. Per germline, CDR1 SGHTA and CDR2 FQGTGA. The CDR3 spells CASSLSTDTDTQYF. As DNA, the CDR3 is TGTGCCAGCAGCTTATCGACAGACACAGATACGCAGTATTTT.

The table lists this clonotype with many counts. This beta chain lies outside the target of a library built for alpha chains; its clone size means little. This sequence joins TRBV6-6 and TRBJ2-1, with 9 bases identical to TRBD1. This CDR3 region has 16 residues. Trimming took 4 bases from V and 5 from J; bases not matched to a gene: 9. Germline CDR1 MNHNY, CDR2 SVGAGI (reference sequence). The chain's CDR3 is CASSSLPGQGHNEQFF. The CDR3 DNA reads TGTGCCAGCAGTTCTCTACCGGGACAGGGACACAATGAGCAGTTCTTC.

This clonotype is medium-sized (0.01 to 0.1%). The size of this beta chain means little, since it is a stray read in a library made for alpha chains. The genes are TRBV4-3 and TRBJ2-7, with a tentative D call TRBD1 (6 bases). The germline V and J ends were trimmed by 4 bases and 2 bases, with 9 bases remaining between them. Germline V gene lookup returns CDR1 LGHNA and CDR2 YSLEER. The CDR3 runs to 13 residues. CDR3 loop: CASSLDRTYEQYF. In nucleotides, the CDR3 is TGCGCCAGCAGCCTGGACAGAACCTACGAGCAGTACTTC.

Judged by abundance, this clonotype is medium-sized. This beta chain was picked up by a library intended for alpha chains and is off target, so its count carries little meaning. The chain links TRBV7-2 to TRBJ2-3, with 7 bases fitting TRBD2. The CDR3 covers 15 residues. Germline CDR1 is SGHTA and CDR2 is FQGNSA. V shed 5 bases, J shed 1 base, and the junction held 6 bases outside the gene matches. In nucleotides, the CDR3 is TGTGCCAGCAGCATCCTAGCGGCCGGCACAGATACGCAGTATTTT. It yields the protein CASSILAAGTDTQYF. Filled out from reference TRBV7-2 and TRBJ2-3, the complete variable domain reads GAGVSQSPSNKVTEKGKDVELRCDPISGHTALYWYRQSLGQGLEFLIYFQGNSAPDKSGLPSDRFSAERTGGSVSTLTIQRTQQEDSAVYLCASSILAAGTDTQYFGPGTRLTVL.

On this clonotype itself: The library was prepared for alpha chains; this beta chain is a stray read, so its frequency means little. The rearrangement links TRBV29-1 to TRBJ2-6; tentative D call: TRBD1 (7 bases). V dropped 5 bases and J dropped 0 bases, with 8 bases sitting between them. Germline loops: CDR1 SQVTM, CDR2 ANQGSEA. The CDR3 has 14 amino acids. CDR3 in DNA: TGCAGCGTTCAGGGGGGCTCTGGGGCCAACGTCCTGACTTTC. It encodes CSVQGGSGANVLTF.

This clonotype rates as large (0.1 to 1%). With the library built for alpha chains, this beta chain is off target and its frequency is not meaningful. The chain couples TRBV29-1 to TRBJ2-5, with 7 bases matching TRBD2. CDR1 is SQVTM, CDR2 ANQGSEA, per germline. The CDR3 sequence is 18 residues long. With 3 bases clipped from V and 1 base from J, the junction kept 17 bases outside the gene matches. CDR3 loop: CSVEGVAGESGVQETQYF. In DNA form, the CDR3 reads TGCAGCGTTGAGGGGGTCGCGGGAGAATCGGGGGTCCAAGAGACCCAGTACTTC.

This clonotype was found a few times. A library made for alpha chains picked up this beta chain off target, so its size means little. The chain employs TRBV7-3 and TRBJ2-2; D uncertain. This CDR3 region has 12 residues. The germline CDR1 and CDR2 sequences are SGHTA and FQGTGA. Trimming removed 6 bases from V and 0 bases from J, with 2 bases in between. The CDR3 DNA reads as TGTGCCAGCAGGTCGAACACCGGGGAGCTGTTTTTT. Translation: CASRSNTGELFF.

This clonotype ranks as medium-sized. A library made for alpha chains picked up this beta chain off target, so its size means little. The rearrangement links TRBV12-3 or TRBV12-4 to TRBJ1-5; D is unclear. The V and J ends lost 6 bases and 0 bases respectively, with 6 bases between them. This CDR3 is built from 13 residues. CDR3: CASSPDSNQPQHF. The CDR3 bases are TGTGCCAGCAGCCCCGATAGCAATCAGCCCCAGCATTTT.

By sample share, this clonotype is large. This beta chain turned up in a library designed for alpha chains; as an off-target read, its abundance says little. The J gene is TRBJ2-5, the V gene TRBV7-2, with TRBD2 matching over 11 bases. This CDR3 spans 17 amino acids. The J segment lost 2 bases and the V segment lost 3 bases, leaving 8 bases of the junction unmatched. CDR1 SGHTA and CDR2 FQGNSA come from the germline V gene. CDR3 nucleotides: TGTGCCAGCAGCTTGGGGACTAGCGGTTACCAACAAGAGACCCAGTACTTC. Translating gives CASSLGTSGYQQETQYF.

This clonotype was seen a handful of times. Since it is a stray read in a library aimed at alpha chains, this beta chain has a size that is not meaningful. The J gene is TRBJ2-4, the V gene TRBV7-2, with D possibly matching TRBD1 (5 bases). This CDR3 comprises 13 residues. Trimming shortened V by 3 bases and J by 8 bases, and 11 bases separated the two germline ends. Per the germline V gene, CDR1 is SGHTA and CDR2 is FQGNSA. In nucleotides, the CDR3 is TGTGCCAGCAGCTTGTCAGGGCGCGACATTCAGTACTTC. Protein sequence: CASSLSGRDIQYF.